This TCR beta chain is drawn from a study of cytomegalovirus exposure and HLA in healthy donors. PCR involved 60 Vbeta and 13 Jbeta primers. The repertoire was sequenced with immunoSEQ multiplex PCR; TCRdb's copy has only in-frame clones and lacks some. The repertoire table contains about 32,000 clones. Study results and limitations: TCR beta V segments were, for the most part, productive about 87% or about 30% of the time in an earlier analysis. CMV antigen specificity was confirmed in vitro for a few CMV-associated chains.

CDR1 is SGDLS, CDR2 YYNGEE, per germline. CDR3 length: 15 amino acids. In regard to this clone: Its specificity is unknown. One end of the junction varies from germline; a read error may be responsible. This same CDR3 is encoded by further DNA sequences in the sample.

What was sequenced was PBMCs. This TCR came from a female donor in good health and CMV-seronegative. This chain uses TRBV9 with TRBJ1-5, with 7 bases fitting TRBD1. The CDR3, as DNA: TGCGCCAGCAGCGTAGAGGGGGCCAGCAATCAGCCCCAGCATTTT. Encoded protein: CASSVEGASNQPQHF.